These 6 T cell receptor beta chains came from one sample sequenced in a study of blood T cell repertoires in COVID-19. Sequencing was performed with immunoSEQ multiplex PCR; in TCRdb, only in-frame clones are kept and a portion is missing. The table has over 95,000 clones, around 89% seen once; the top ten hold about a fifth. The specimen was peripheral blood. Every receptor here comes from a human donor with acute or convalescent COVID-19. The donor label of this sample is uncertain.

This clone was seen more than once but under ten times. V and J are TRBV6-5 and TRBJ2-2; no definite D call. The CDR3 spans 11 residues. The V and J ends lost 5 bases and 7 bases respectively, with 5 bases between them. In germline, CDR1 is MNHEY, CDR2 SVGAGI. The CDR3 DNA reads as TGTGCCAGCAGTCTATTCGGGGAGCTGTTTTTT. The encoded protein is CASSLFGELFF.

The chain's CDR3 is CASSLAPSLAGVSAADTQYF. In DNA, the CDR3 is TGTGCCAGCAGCTTAGCCCCATCACTAGCGGGAGTTAGTGCTGCAGATACGCAGTATTTT. The rearrangement uses TRBV7-2 and TRBJ2-3; 11 nucleotides align to TRBD2. The length of the CDR3 is 20 residues. Trimming at V came to 0 bases and at J to 4 bases, leaving 15 bases not matched to a gene. CDR1 and CDR2 from the germline V gene are SGHTA and FQGNSA.

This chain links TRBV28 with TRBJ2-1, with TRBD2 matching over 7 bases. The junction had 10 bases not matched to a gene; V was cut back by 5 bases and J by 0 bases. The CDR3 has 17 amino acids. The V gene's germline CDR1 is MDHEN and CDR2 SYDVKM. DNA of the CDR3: TGTGCCAGCAGTCCCCTTCGCGGGAGTAGCTCCTACAATGAGCAGTTCTTC. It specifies CASSPLRGSSSYNEQFF.

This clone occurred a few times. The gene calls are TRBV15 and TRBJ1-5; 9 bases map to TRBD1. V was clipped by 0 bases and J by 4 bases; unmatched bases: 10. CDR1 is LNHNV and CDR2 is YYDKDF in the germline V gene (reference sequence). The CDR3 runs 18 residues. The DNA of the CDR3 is TGTGCCACCAGCAGAGACTACCTTGTCGGGACAGGGAATCAGCCCCAGCATTTT. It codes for CATSRDYLVGTGNQPQHF.

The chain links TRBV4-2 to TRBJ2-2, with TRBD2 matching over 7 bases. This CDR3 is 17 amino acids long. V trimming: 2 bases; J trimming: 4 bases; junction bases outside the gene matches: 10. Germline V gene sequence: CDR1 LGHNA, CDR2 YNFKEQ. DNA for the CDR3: TGTGCCAGCAGCCAAATGCGGGGGTCCCCGAGCACCGGGGAGCTGTTTTTT. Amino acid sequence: CASSQMRGSPSTGELFF.

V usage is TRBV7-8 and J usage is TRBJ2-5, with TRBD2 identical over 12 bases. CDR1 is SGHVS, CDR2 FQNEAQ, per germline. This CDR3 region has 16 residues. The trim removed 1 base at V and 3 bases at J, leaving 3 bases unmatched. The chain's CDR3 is CASSLEGLAGKETQYF. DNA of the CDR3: TGTGCCAGCAGCTTAGAAGGACTAGCGGGGAAAGAGACCCAGTACTTC.